At least ten counts were recorded for the clone carrying this TCR beta chain. Its antigen is not known. The data belong to a study of spatial heterogeneity in lung cancer. Findings and limits, study-wide: Tumor mutation counts were tracked by expanded intratumoral alpha and beta TCR counts.

Time point: sample taken at primary tumor resection. Donation came from some 72 patients with untreated early-stage non-small cell lung cancer. TCRs were sequenced from unsorted whole RNA of tumor, nontumor lung or PBMC. V trimming: 6 bases; J trimming: 4 bases; junction bases outside the gene matches: 10. CDR1 MNHEY and CDR2 SVGAGI come from the germline V gene. The CDR3 contains 17 residues. TCRdb re-called the 5' RACE reads through MiXCR, storing one row per CDR3 protein. The sample comprises around 1,700 distinct CDR3 sequences, 4.5% to 6% of which are singletons, and 20% rests with the top ten. V gene TRBV6-5 combines with J gene TRBJ2-5, with 14 bases that match TRBD2. The source of this sequence is a male donor with early-stage non-small cell lung cancer. The sample in question was lung tumor tissue, obtained at surgery. This CDR3 is CASSRGLAGARSETQYF. DNA for the CDR3: TGTGCCAGCAGCCGGGGACTAGCGGGGGCGCGCTCAGAGACCCAGTACTTC.